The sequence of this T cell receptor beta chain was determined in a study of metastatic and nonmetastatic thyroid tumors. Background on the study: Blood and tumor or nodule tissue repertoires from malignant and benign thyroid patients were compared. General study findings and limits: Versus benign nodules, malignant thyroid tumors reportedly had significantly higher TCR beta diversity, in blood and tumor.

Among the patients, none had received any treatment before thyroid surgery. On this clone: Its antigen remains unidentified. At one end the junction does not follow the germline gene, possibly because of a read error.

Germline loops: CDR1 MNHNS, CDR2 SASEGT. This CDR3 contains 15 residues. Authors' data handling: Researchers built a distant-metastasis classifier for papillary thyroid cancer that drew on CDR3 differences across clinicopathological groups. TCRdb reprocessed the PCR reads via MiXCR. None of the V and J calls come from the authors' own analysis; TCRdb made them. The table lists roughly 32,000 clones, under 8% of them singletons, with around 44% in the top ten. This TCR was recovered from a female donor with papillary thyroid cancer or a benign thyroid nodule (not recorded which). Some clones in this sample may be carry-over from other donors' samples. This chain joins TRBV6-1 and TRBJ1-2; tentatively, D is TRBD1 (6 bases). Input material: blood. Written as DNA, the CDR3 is TGTGCCAGCAAACCTGAACAGGGACTCAACTATGGCTACACATTC. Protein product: CASKPEQGLNYGYTF.